This is a list of T cell receptor beta chains from one sample in a study of T cell responses to AZD1222 COVID-19 vaccine. This table comes from immunoSEQ multiplex PCR, and its TCRdb copy is limited to in-frame clones, with some not included. The sample yields 130,000 to 150,000 clones, just over 90% seen once. This sample comprised peripheral blood, obtained on day 0 of MenACWY control vaccination. The source is an adult in good health. Both conserved end residues are part of each CDR3. The order of the fields is CDR3 length, V gene, J gene, CDR3 protein.

>14|TRBV5-1|TRBJ2-7
CASSVTPTSYEQYF
>13|TRBV20-1|TRBJ1-2
CSASSEANYGYTF
>13|TRBV27|TRBJ1-2
CASSRIQGYGYTF
>13|TRBV6-6|TRBJ2-5
CASTPPGGRTQYF
>17|TRBV2|TRBJ2-6
CASSTTLAGAGANVLTF
>14|TRBV20-1|TRBJ1-2
CSASRQGVNYGYTF
>14|TRBV30|TRBJ1-2
CAWSVRTGSWGYTF
>19|TRBV24-1|TRBJ2-1
CATQTSSRGLAGGGNEQFF
>14|TRBV6-5|TRBJ1-5
CASSTTGGSQPQHF
>14|TRBV5-1|TRBJ2-5
CASSPLARGQTQYF
>14|TRBV6-5|TRBJ1-5
CASSPLGAAQPQHF
>10|TRBV20-1|TRBJ1-2
CSARDGGYTF
>13|TRBV7-8|TRBJ1-5
CASSLAAGRPQHF
>14|TRBV5-1|TRBJ2-3
CASSLQGPEDTQYF
>15|TRBV7-8|TRBJ1-1
CASSLEARQNTEAFF
>15|TRBV18|TRBJ2-1
CASSPTSAGGNEQFF